The 21 T cell receptor beta chains reported below all come from one sample, sequenced in a study of cytomegalovirus exposure and HLA in healthy donors. PCR involved 60 Vbeta and 13 Jbeta primers. Assay: immunoSEQ multiplex PCR; the TCRdb copy retains only in-frame clones and omits some. Among about 160,000 clones, under 75% were seen once, and the ten largest hold roughly 7%. Material: PBMCs. Receptors were obtained from a woman aged 60 to 75 in good health and CMV-seropositive.

This clone was observed a few times. The chain employs TRBV18 and TRBJ2-2; possibly TRBD2 for D (5 bases). Trimming pared 3 bases from V and 4 bases from J, leaving 18 bases between. Per the germline V gene, CDR1 is KGHSH and CDR2 is LQKENI. CDR3 size: 17 residues. In nucleotides, the CDR3 is TGTGCCAGCTCACCTCAACGACTCACGGCGGGCACCGGGGAGCTGTTTTTT. It is translated as CASSPQRLTAGTGELFF.

The V call is TRBV10-3, the J call TRBJ2-3, with 15 bases identical to TRBD2. The ends lost 4 bases at V and 1 base at J; junction bases unmatched: 3. Germline-derived CDR1 and CDR2 are ENHRY and SYGVKD. The CDR3 loop spans 17 amino acids. CDR3 nucleotide sequence: TGTGCCATCAGTGGGACTAGCGGGAGGGCGGGCACAGATACGCAGTATTTT. Amino acid sequence: CAISGTSGRAGTDTQYF.

The chain has TRBV5-4 and TRBJ2-3, with 9 bases lining up with TRBD2. The V and J ends lost 1 base and 0 bases, in that order; junction bases with no gene match: 9. Germline V CDR1 and CDR2: SGHNT, YYREEE (reference sequence). CDR3 length: 18 amino acids. As DNA, the CDR3 is TGTGCCAGCAGCTTGTCACTTCAACTAGCGGGTAGCACAGATACGCAGTATTTT. Amino acid sequence: CASSLSLQLAGSTDTQYF.

This chain uses TRBV7-8 with TRBJ2-5; no definite D call. CDR1 is SGHVS and CDR2 is FQNEAQ in the germline V gene. This CDR3 comprises 15 residues. Trimming removed 2 bases at V and 2 bases at J, with 12 bases between. CDR3 in amino acids: CASSLWAINQETQYF. Here the CDR3 DNA reads TGTGCCAGCAGCTTATGGGCAATAAATCAAGAGACCCAGTACTTC.

A single count supports this clone. The rearrangement joins TRBV28 to TRBJ2-7; perhaps TRBD2 as D (5 bases). Germline V gene data show CDR1 as MDHEN and CDR2 as SYDVKM. Trimming stripped 5 bases from V and 5 bases from J, with 13 bases between. This CDR3 contains 13 residues. This chain's CDR3 is CASSLTIRNEQYF. The CDR3 coding sequence is TGTGCCAGCAGTCTGACTATCCGCAACGAGCAGTACTTC. The variable domain in full, with the rest retrieved from reference TRBV28 and TRBJ2-7, is DVKVTQSSRYLVKRTGEKVFLECVQDMDHENMFWYRQDPGLGLRLIYFSYDVKMKEKGDIPEGYSVSREKKERFSLILESASTNQTSMYLCASSLTIRNEQYFGPGTRLTVT.

In nucleotides, the CDR3 is TGTGCCAGCACGAGAGTAGCGGGAGTTAGGGCAGATACGCAGTATTTT. Amino acids: CASTRVAGVRADTQYF. The chain recombines TRBV28 with TRBJ2-3; 9 nucleotides line up with TRBD2. In germline, CDR1 is MDHEN, CDR2 SYDVKM. This CDR3 has 16 residues. V trimming: 7 bases; J trimming: 4 bases; junction bases outside the gene matches: 12. Using reference TRBV28 and TRBJ2-3 for the parts outside the CDR3, the full variable domain is DVKVTQSSRYLVKRTGEKVFLECVQDMDHENMFWYRQDPGLGLRLIYFSYDVKMKEKGDIPEGYSVSREKKERFSLILESASTNQTSMYLCASTRVAGVRADTQYFGPGTRLTVL.

This sequence joins TRBV11-3 and TRBJ1-1; perhaps TRBD1 as D (5 bases). CDR1 and CDR2 from the germline V gene are SGHNT and YENEEA. Trimming cost V 5 bases and J 8 bases, with 9 bases left between them. The CDR3 spans 11 residues. CDR3 nucleotide sequence: TGTGCCAGCAGCGCTGGGGGGGAAGCTTTCTTT. Amino acids: CASSAGGEAFF.

The V gene is TRBV5-1, the J gene TRBJ2-5; 7 positions match TRBD1. CDR1 and CDR2 (germline): SGHRS, YFSETQ. V dropped 2 bases and J dropped 4; count of bases not matched to a gene: 8. The CDR3 is 15 amino acids. The CDR3 region is CASSFSGQRRETQYF. For the CDR3, the DNA is TGCGCCAGCAGCTTCTCGGGACAGCGACGAGAGACCCAGTACTTC.

This clone was recorded a few times. CDR3 bases: TGCGCCAGCAGTCAATCGGGGAGCAATCAGCCCCAGCATTTT. Amino acids: CASSQSGSNQPQHF. This chain uses TRBV10-2 with TRBJ1-5, with D hard to call. Germline V gene sequence: CDR1 WSHSY, CDR2 SAAADI. The V end lost 5 bases, the J end lost 1 base, and 9 bases lay between the germline ends. This CDR3 region has 14 residues.

Concerning this clone: Other nucleotide sequences in the sample specify the same CDR3. The V gene is TRBV27, the J gene TRBJ1-1; 9 positions agree with TRBD1. Germline V lookup: CDR1 MNHEY, CDR2 SMNVEV (reference sequence). This CDR3 has 13 amino acids. J gave up 2 bases and V 8 bases, and 3 bases lay outside the gene matches. The CDR3 coding sequence is TGTGCCAGCCGGACAGGGGTTAACACTGAAGCTTTCTTT. Its translation: CASRTGVNTEAFF.

The chain recombines TRBV11-2 with TRBJ2-3, with D perhaps matching TRBD2 (5 bases). The CDR3 runs 14 residues. V was clipped by 0 bases and J by 1 base, with 5 bases between them. Per the germline V gene, CDR1 is SGHAT and CDR2 is FQNNGV. The CDR3 DNA is TGTGCCAGCAGCTTAGAGCGGGGCACAGATACGCAGTATTTT. Protein sequence: CASSLERGTDTQYF.

This chain joins TRBV7-9 and TRBJ2-7, with D perhaps TRBD1 (5 bases). The V gene's germline CDR1 is SEHNR and CDR2 FQNEAQ (reference sequence). The length of the CDR3 is 13 residues. V lost 2 bases to trimming and J lost 5 bases, with 10 bases between them. The CDR3 protein is CASSLRVGDEQYF. CDR3 nucleotide sequence: TGTGCCAGCAGCTTACGGGTAGGGGACGAGCAGTACTTC.

In its sample, this clone was seen a few times. This chain links TRBV11-2 with TRBJ2-7, with TRBD2 matching over 7 bases. The J segment lost 2 bases and the V segment lost 6 bases, leaving 4 bases of the junction unmatched. This CDR3 region has 13 residues. In germline, CDR1 is SGHAT, CDR2 FQNNGV. The CDR3: CASRLGGTYEQYF. CDR3 coding DNA: TGTGCCAGCAGATTGGGGGGGACCTACGAGCAGTACTTC.

This clone was found a few times. Written as DNA, the CDR3 is TGTGCCAGCAGGACAGGGTCTGAAGCTTTCTTT. Its translation: CASRTGSEAFF. The chain has TRBV6-5 and TRBJ1-1, with 7 bases matching TRBD1. With 6 bases clipped from V and 6 bases from J, the junction kept 1 base outside the gene matches. This CDR3 has 11 amino acids. Germline V gene data show CDR1 as MNHEY and CDR2 as SVGAGI.

J is TRBJ2-1 and V is TRBV27; no firm D call. V was cut by 4 bases and J by 7 bases, with 8 bases left in between. CDR1 and CDR2 from the germline V gene are MNHEY and SMNVEV (reference sequence). This CDR3 contains 12 residues. The CDR3 nucleotides are TGTGCCAGCAGTTGGTATACAAATGAGCAGTTCTTC. It yields the protein CASSWYTNEQFF.

This CDR3 is CASSGSREGPYNEQFF. As DNA, the CDR3 is TGTGCCAGCAGCGGTTCCCGGGAGGGACCCTACAATGAGCAGTTCTTC. The chain employs TRBV7-3 and TRBJ2-1; 8 bases match TRBD2. V was clipped by 5 bases and J by 2 bases; unmatched bases: 8. The germline CDR1 and CDR2 sequences are SGHTA and FQGTGA. The CDR3 runs 16 residues. Full variable domain (rest looked up from reference TRBV7-3 and TRBJ2-1): GAGVSQTPSNKVTEKGKYVELRCDPISGHTALYWYRQSLGQGPEFLIYFQGTGAADDSGLPNDRFFAVRPEGSVSTLKIQRTERGDSAVYLCASSGSREGPYNEQFFGPGTRLTVL.

The chain uses TRBV5-1 and TRBJ2-3; D possibly corresponds to TRBD2 (5 bases). This CDR3 contains 14 residues. With 1 base removed from V and 2 bases from J, the gap between germline ends came to 8 bases. Germline CDR1 and CDR2: SGHRS and YFSETQ. The CDR3 region has the DNA TGCGCCAGCAGCTTGATGAGGGACACAGATACGCAGTATTTT. This encodes CASSLMRDTDTQYF.

This clone was seen only a few times. The V gene is TRBV27, the J gene TRBJ1-1; 8 nucleotides match TRBD1. The CDR3 loop spans 14 amino acids. CDR1 MNHEY and CDR2 SMNVEV come from the germline V gene (reference sequence). With 3 bases clipped from V and 4 bases from J, the junction kept 4 bases outside the gene matches. The CDR3 here is CASSFSDRVTEAFF. CDR3 coding DNA: TGTGCCAGCAGTTTCTCGGACAGGGTCACTGAAGCTTTCTTT.

The gene calls are TRBV5-1 and TRBJ2-1, with 13 bases lining up with TRBD2. The CDR3 sequence is 13 residues long. Germline CDR1 is SGHRS and CDR2 is YFSETQ. V shed 3 bases, J shed 13 bases, and the junction held 4 bases outside the gene matches. The CDR3 nucleotides read TGCGCCAGCAGCTCCACTAGCGGGAGGGATCAGTTCTTC. Residues: CASSSTSGRDQFF.

There are a few counts of this clone. This chain uses TRBV25-1 with TRBJ2-3; D not resolved. The CDR3 extends over 13 amino acids. From germline, CDR1 is MGHDK and CDR2 SYGVNS. V gave up 5 bases and J gave up 1 base, with 7 bases separating them. The CDR3 coding sequence is TGTGCCAGCAGTAACTTCGGCACAGATACGCAGTATTTT. It translates to CASSNFGTDTQYF.

The V and J genes are TRBV6-5 and TRBJ1-2, with a possible D match to TRBD1 (5 bases). V was clipped by 2 bases and J by 8 bases, with 12 bases between them. Germline V gene sequence: CDR1 MNHEY, CDR2 SVGAGI. The CDR3 is made up of 13 amino acids. CDR3 coding DNA: TGTGCCAGCAGTTACGGGGGGAGTGGCGGCTACACCTTC. This translates into CASSYGGSGGYTF.